This TCR beta chain came from a study of blood T cell repertoires in COVID-19. About the research overall: In each case, the material was cDNA or gDNA derived from T cells, B-cell-depleted T cells, or PBMCs.

As originally analysed: Nucleated cell counts were estimated from reference gene primer amplification. Assay used: immunoSEQ multiplex PCR; TCRdb lists only in-frame clones, some missing. That table is the source of V, J and clone size, and D and trimming were worked out from the DNA. The data contain under 250,000 clones, about 83% of them seen just once; the ten biggest clones take up roughly 7.6%. There are 16 residues in the CDR3. Sequencing was done on a sample of peripheral blood. The receptor's source is a woman aged 45-59 years with acute or convalescent COVID-19. V gene TRBV21-1 combines with J gene TRBJ1-1; the table's D call, TRBD1, has no DNA check behind it. TRBV21-1 is recorded as a pseudogene. The CDR3 DNA reads TGTGCCAGCAGCAAAGTGCCAGGGTCGGGGAACACTGAAGCTTTCTTT. Its protein product is CASSKVPGSGNTEAFF.